This TCR beta chain was captured in a study of CD8+CD57+ T cells in acquired aplastic anemia. Findings and limits, study-wide: It was found that fewer than 35 CD8+ CDR3 sequences were shared between patients and controls. Simpson's diversity of CD8+ cells was not significantly different in patients compared with controls.

Patients chosen for sequencing had CD8+CD57+ cells that had expanded, as shown by flow cytometry. V shed 1 base and J shed 4 bases, with 13 bases lying between them. CDR1 and CDR2 from the germline V gene are DFQATT and SNEGSKA (reference sequence). The CDR3 length is 14 residues. Comment on this clonotype: Its specificity is unknown.

Investigators profiled TCR beta VDJ and CDR3 from genomic DNA template. TCRdb re-derived calls from the reads in MiXCR, one entry per CDR3 protein. This table has approximately 220,000 distinct CDR3 sequences, around half appearing once. The J gene is TRBJ1-1, the V gene TRBV20-1, with D hard to call. The sample was sorted CD4+, CD8+, or CD8+CD57+ T cells (not recorded which) from PBMCs. The origin of this receptor is a human donor with aplastic anemia. The CDR3 protein is CSARAPTFGTEAFF. The CDR3 DNA is TGCAGTGCTAGAGCCCCCACCTTTGGCACTGAAGCTTTCTTT.